Each of the 32 T cell receptor beta chains below was sequenced from the same sample in a study of blood T cell repertoires in COVID-19. Measured with immunoSEQ multiplex PCR; TCRdb has only the in-frame clones, and not every one. This sample has 80,000 or so clones; 90% to 95% occur once, and the top ten carry 1.9%. The sample consisted of peripheral blood. The receptors were gathered from a woman aged 50 to 60 in a cohort sampled during active COVID-19.

The chain joins TRBV5-1 to TRBJ2-2; the match to TRBD2 covers 7 bases. CDR1 SGHRS and CDR2 YFSETQ come from the germline V gene. The J segment lost 4 bases and the V segment lost 7 bases, leaving 10 bases of the junction unmatched. This CDR3 spans 15 amino acids. The CDR3 region is CASATSLAVTGELFF. For the CDR3, the DNA is TGCGCCAGCGCCACCTCCCTAGCGGTCACCGGGGAGCTGTTTTTT.

The CDR3 is CAISELPGQKTGELFF. The DNA of the CDR3 is TGTGCCATCAGTGAGTTGCCGGGACAAAAGACCGGGGAGCTGTTTTTT. The rearrangement links TRBV10-3 to TRBJ2-2, with TRBD1 as a possible D gene (6 bases). This CDR3 contains 16 residues. Germline-derived CDR1 and CDR2 are ENHRY and SYGVKD. Deletions cut 1 base from V and 5 bases from J, with 14 bases between.

The chain has TRBV18 and TRBJ2-1, with 12 bases matching TRBD1. This CDR3 region has 16 residues. Germline V gives CDR1 KGHSH, CDR2 LQKENI. Trimming removed 4 bases from V and 6 bases from J; junction bases left unmatched: 7. The CDR3 region has the DNA TGTGCCAGCTCACAGGGGACAGGGGGCGCGTTCAATGAGCAGTTCTTC. Residues: CASSQGTGGAFNEQFF.

The gene calls are TRBV6-4 and TRBJ2-2, with D possibly being TRBD1 (5 bases). The CDR3 sequence is 14 residues long. Per the germline V gene, CDR1 is MRHNA and CDR2 is SNTAGT. V was trimmed by 2 bases and J by 7 bases, leaving 11 bases between them. The CDR3 reads CASSDRWGGGELFF. The CDR3 nucleotides are TGTGCCAGCAGTGACAGATGGGGCGGCGGGGAGCTGTTTTTT.

J is TRBJ2-1 and V is TRBV29-1; TRBD1 aligns across 8 bases. The CDR3 is made up of 12 amino acids. Germline loops: CDR1 SQVTM, CDR2 ANQGSEA. After removal of 8 bases from V and 9 bases from J, the junction contained 9 bases not matched to a gene. CDR3 region: CSIGQGRGEQFF. The CDR3 DNA sequence: TGCAGCATTGGACAGGGTAGGGGTGAGCAGTTCTTC.

This clone was counted only a few times. V and J are TRBV9 and TRBJ2-3; D is possibly TRBD2 (6 bases). Deletions cut 3 bases from V and 0 bases from J, with 14 bases between. This CDR3 contains 16 residues. The germline gives CDR1 SGDLS, CDR2 YYNGEE. CDR3 region: CASSAKAGVSTDTQYF. The CDR3 nucleotides are TGTGCCAGCAGCGCAAAAGCGGGCGTTAGCACAGATACGCAGTATTTT. The full variable domain, in which reference TRBV9 and TRBJ2-3 provide the parts outside the CDR3, is DSGVTQTPKHLITATGQRVTLRCSPRSGDLSVYWYQQSLDQGLQFLIQYYNGEERAKGNILERFSAQQFPDLHSELNLSSLELGDSALYFCASSAKAGVSTDTQYFGPGTRLTVL.

The V and J genes are TRBV4-1 and TRBJ2-7; D gene uncertain. The V gene's germline CDR1 is MGHRA and CDR2 YSYEKL. The CDR3 extends over 15 amino acids. V lost 0 bases and J lost 2, with 11 bases in between. In DNA form, the CDR3 reads TGCGCCAGCAGCCAAGATCAGGCTGAAGCCTACGAGCAGTACTTC. Translated, it gives CASSQDQAEAYEQYF.

The V gene is TRBV29-1, the J gene TRBJ2-3; weak D call: TRBD1 (7 bases). V was trimmed by 5 bases and J by 8 bases, leaving 17 bases between them. CDR1 and CDR2 from the germline V gene are SQVTM and ANQGSEA. The CDR3 is made up of 13 amino acids. The CDR3: CSVKGASAGTQYF. CDR3 nucleotide sequence: TGCAGCGTTAAGGGGGCTAGCGCAGGTACGCAGTATTTT.

The chain has TRBV5-1 and TRBJ2-7; D may be TRBD1 (6 bases). The V gene lost 0 bases and the J gene lost 0 bases, with 10 bases spanning the gap. From germline, CDR1 is SGHRS and CDR2 YFSETQ. CDR3 length: 15 amino acids. CDR3 in DNA: TGCGCCAGCAGCTTGGGACAGGCTAGCTCCTACGAGCAGTACTTC. Protein: CASSLGQASSYEQYF.

This clone occurred once. The gene calls are TRBV9 and TRBJ2-5; tentatively, D is TRBD2 (6 bases). This CDR3 comprises 14 residues. Germline assignment: CDR1 SGDLS and CDR2 YYNGEE. V dropped 4 bases and J dropped 1 base, with 11 bases sitting between them. This chain's CDR3 is CASSPRDFQETQYF. DNA for the CDR3: TGTGCCAGCAGCCCTCGGGACTTCCAAGAGACCCAGTACTTC.

The rearrangement uses TRBV7-3 and TRBJ2-3, with 12 bases fitting TRBD2. Germline trimming cut 4 bases from V and 0 bases from J; bases unmatched to any gene: 8. Germline V gives CDR1 SGHTA, CDR2 FQGTGA. The CDR3 totals 18 residues. CDR3 coding DNA: TGTGCCAGCAGCTCGGGACTAGCGGGTTTTTCTAGCACAGATACGCAGTATTTT. Amino acid sequence: CASSSGLAGFSSTDTQYF.

V gene TRBV19 combines with J gene TRBJ1-5; 7 bases line up with TRBD1. CDR3 length equals 14 residues. Germline CDR1 is LNHDA and CDR2 is SQIVND (reference sequence). Trimming took 5 bases from V and 4 from J; bases not matched to a gene: 5. The CDR3 bases are TGTGCCAGTAGTCGTCCAGGGGGTAATCAGCCCCAGCATTTT. Encoded protein: CASSRPGGNQPQHF.

The rearrangement joins TRBV5-1 to TRBJ1-5, with TRBD1 matching over 11 bases. The V gene's germline CDR1 is SGHRS and CDR2 YFSETQ. Trimming took 4 bases from V and 8 from J; bases not matched to a gene: 5. This CDR3 region has 14 residues. The CDR3, as DNA: TGCGCCAGCAGCCCGGGACAGGGGGTAGAGCCCCAGCATTTT. It encodes CASSPGQGVEPQHF.

Only one count was recorded for this clone. This chain links TRBV6-2 or TRBV6-3 with TRBJ1-3, with TRBD1 matching 8 bases. The CDR3 consists of 19 residues. V lost 5 bases and J lost 0; bases outside the gene matches: 15. Germline assignment: CDR1 MNHEY and CDR2 SVGEGT. CDR3 amino acids: CASSPGQGRRTSSGNTIYF. For the CDR3, the DNA is TGTGCCAGCAGTCCCGGACAGGGTAGAAGAACGAGCTCTGGAAACACCATATATTTT.

V is TRBV7-2 and J is TRBJ2-5, with 7 nucleotides matching TRBD2. V was clipped by 0 bases and J by 2 bases; unmatched bases: 0. The V gene's germline CDR1 is SGHTA and CDR2 FQGNSA. The CDR3 extends over 14 amino acids. The CDR3 region is CASSLAGGQETQYF. The DNA of the CDR3 is TGTGCCAGCAGCTTAGCGGGGGGGCAAGAGACCCAGTACTTC.

The table lists this clone with a count of one. This chain connects TRBV7-9 to TRBJ1-4, with TRBD1 as a possible D gene (6 bases). The CDR3 has 15 residues. Trimming cost V 0 bases and J 6 bases, with 11 bases left between them. Germline CDR1 reads SEHNR; CDR2 reads FQNEAQ (reference sequence). The CDR3 nucleotides read TGTGCCAGCAGCTTAGCTTCAGGGGTCGATGAAAAACTGTTTTTT. Protein: CASSLASGVDEKLFF.

This chain links TRBV30 with TRBJ2-1, with TRBD2 matching over 13 bases. This CDR3 is built from 20 residues. The germline V gene encodes CDR1 GTSNPN and CDR2 SVGIG (reference sequence). V was clipped by 4 bases and J by 5 bases; unmatched bases: 20. CDR3 sequence reads: CAWTFPRTSGSITWNNEQFF. The CDR3 region has the DNA TGTGCCTGGACCTTTCCTCGGACTAGCGGGAGCATTACTTGGAACAATGAGCAGTTCTTC.

In this sample, this clone turned up once. The chain links TRBV6-1 to TRBJ2-7; D possibly corresponds to TRBD1 (6 bases). V was pared by 1 base and J by 2 bases, with 12 bases between. Germline values: CDR1 MNHNS, CDR2 SASEGT. The CDR3 covers 15 residues. The CDR3 region has the DNA TGTGCCAGCAGTGAAGGGGGGACAACAACCTACGAGCAGTACTTC. Encoded protein: CASSEGGTTTYEQYF.

CDR3 protein: CATSTGRNTEAFF. The DNA of the CDR3 is TGTGCCACCTCGACAGGGAGGAACACTGAAGCTTTCTTT. The chain links TRBV6-5 to TRBJ1-1; 7 bases are a match to TRBD1. The V and J ends lost 10 bases and 1 base, in that order; junction bases with no gene match: 6. Germline V gene sequence: CDR1 MNHEY, CDR2 SVGAGI. CDR3 length: 13 residues.

V is TRBV6-1 and J is TRBJ2-7; D possibly corresponds to TRBD1 (5 bases). Germline V gene lookup returns CDR1 MNHNS and CDR2 SASEGT. This CDR3 has 17 amino acids. V lost 2 bases to trimming and J lost 0 bases, with 17 bases between them. The CDR3 is CASSESRWGTDSYEQYF. The DNA of the CDR3 is TGTGCCAGCAGTGAATCCCGATGGGGCACGGACTCCTACGAGCAGTACTTC.

V is TRBV28 and J is TRBJ2-6, with no clear D. V lost 6 bases to trimming and J lost 3 bases, with 15 bases between them. Germline V gene data show CDR1 as MDHEN and CDR2 as SYDVKM. The CDR3 consists of 16 residues. CDR3 in DNA: TGTGCCAGCAGGCCATATTTTGAGAGTGGGGCCAACGTCCTGACTTTC. Residues: CASRPYFESGANVLTF. Full variable domain (missing parts from reference TRBV28 and TRBJ2-6): DVKVTQSSRYLVKRTGEKVFLECVQDMDHENMFWYRQDPGLGLRLIYFSYDVKMKEKGDIPEGYSVSREKKERFSLILESASTNQTSMYLCASRPYFESGANVLTFGAGSRLTVL.

This clone was detected once. The chain carries TRBV6-6 and TRBJ2-7, with D possibly TRBD2 on 5 matching bases. V lost 8 bases to trimming and J lost 4 bases, with 18 bases between them. Germline CDR1 reads MNHNY; CDR2 reads SVGAGI (reference sequence). CDR3 length: 14 amino acids. The CDR3 sequence: CASERRKGTYEQYF. CDR3 nucleotides: TGTGCCAGCGAGCGGAGAAAGGGAACGTACGAGCAGTACTTC.

This rearrangement joins TRBV5-1 to TRBJ1-1, with D perhaps TRBD1 (6 bases). Germline lookup yields CDR1 SGHRS and CDR2 YFSETQ. V was clipped by 3 bases and J by 4 bases, with 13 bases between them. The length of the CDR3 is 14 residues. The CDR3, as DNA: TGCGCCAGCAGCTACGGGACATCGGCCACTGAAGCTTTCTTT. It translates to CASSYGTSATEAFF.

The J gene is TRBJ2-5, the V gene TRBV27, with D possibly being TRBD2 (6 bases). The germline CDR1 and CDR2 sequences are MNHEY and SMNVEV (reference sequence). This CDR3 spans 15 amino acids. V was cut by 3 bases and J by 2 bases, with 13 bases left in between. The CDR3 coding sequence is TGTGCCAGCAGTTTTGGAGGGACCCTTCAAGAGACCCAGTACTTC. This sequence encodes CASSFGGTLQETQYF.

CDR3 protein: CASSPTELTNEKLFF. DNA for the CDR3: TGTGCCAGCAGCCCGACAGAATTGACTAATGAAAAACTGTTTTTT. The J gene is TRBJ1-4, the V gene TRBV7-6; weak D call: TRBD1 (5 bases). There are 15 residues in the CDR3. CDR1 is SGHVS, CDR2 FNYEAQ, per germline. With 5 bases removed from V and 2 bases from J, the gap between germline ends came to 12 bases.

V usage is TRBV5-1 and J usage is TRBJ2-3, with D tentatively TRBD1 (5 bases). The CDR3 consists of 13 residues. V was trimmed by 4 bases and J by 6 bases, leaving 12 bases between them. Germline V CDR1 and CDR2: SGHRS, YFSETQ. CDR3 protein: CASSGHPLDTQYF. In DNA, the CDR3 is TGCGCCAGCAGCGGACACCCCCTCGATACGCAGTATTTT.

This clone was counted once. This sequence joins TRBV6-1 and TRBJ1-4; D perhaps matches TRBD1 (6 bases). Germline loops: CDR1 MNHNS, CDR2 SASEGT. This CDR3 comprises 19 residues. V lost 1 base, J lost 0 bases, and 18 bases lay in between. The CDR3 loop reads CASSEVPRGGLSTNEKLFF. The CDR3 region has the DNA TGTGCCAGCAGTGAAGTCCCGAGGGGGGGGCTTTCAACTAATGAAAAACTGTTTTTT.

The chain combines TRBV5-5 with TRBJ1-1, with D unclear. The CDR3 has 14 residues. Germline V gene lookup returns CDR1 SGHKS and CDR2 YYEKEE (reference sequence). Trimming removed 1 base at V and 1 base at J, with 8 bases between. CDR3 region: CASSLWSQNTEAFF. The CDR3 DNA follows: TGTGCCAGCAGCTTGTGGAGCCAGAACACTGAAGCTTTCTTT.

CDR3 sequence (DNA): TGCGCCAGCAGCCAAGTCCCAGGCCGACAAACTTACGAGCAGTACTTC. Residues: CASSQVPGRQTYEQYF. The rearrangement joins TRBV4-1 to TRBJ2-7, with D hard to call. Trimming stripped 1 base from V and 4 bases from J, with 17 bases between. Germline assignment: CDR1 MGHRA and CDR2 YSYEKL. CDR3 length equals 16 residues.

The J gene is TRBJ2-2, the V gene TRBV25-1; D might be TRBD2 (5 bases). The CDR3 sequence is 14 residues long. V lost 5 bases and J lost 5, with 12 bases in between. The germline CDR1 and CDR2 sequences are MGHDK and SYGVNS. The CDR3 spells CASSREQQTGELFF. The CDR3 DNA sequence: TGTGCCAGCAGTCGGGAACAACAAACCGGGGAGCTGTTTTTT.

The genes are TRBV15 and TRBJ1-5, with 8 bases identical to TRBD1. J was trimmed by 0 bases and V by 6 bases; bases with no gene match: 4. This CDR3 has 15 residues. In germline, CDR1 is LNHNV, CDR2 YYDKDF (reference sequence). Here the CDR3 DNA reads TGTGCCACCAGTCCCGACAGGGGTAGCAATCAGCCCCAGCATTTT. The encoded protein is CATSPDRGSNQPQHF.

V gene TRBV4-2 combines with J gene TRBJ1-2; tentatively, D is TRBD1 (6 bases). The CDR3 covers 16 residues. Germline CDR1 is LGHNA and CDR2 is YNFKEQ. V was pared by 0 bases and J by 4 bases, with 15 bases between. CDR3 nucleotide sequence: TGTGCCAGCAGCCAAGAGGGGGCCGGACAGCTCTATGGCTACACCTTC. Protein product: CASSQEGAGQLYGYTF.